This T cell receptor (beta chain) was sequenced during a study of graft-versus-host responses after intestinal transplantation. On the study more broadly: Every recipient underwent anti-thymocyte globulin induction, then tacrolimus and steroids for roughly 3 years.

TCRdb's copy holds only in-frame clones and misses some; the assay was immunoSEQ multiplex PCR. The table lists 84,000 or so clones, around 87% of them singletons, with more than 7% in the top ten. Study outcomes and limitations: Within allografts, high graft-versus-host to host-versus-graft clonal ratios were seen among patients with graft-donor T cell macrochimerism. GvH clones surfaced in recipient marrow, some emerging earlier in ileum or blood.

Germline CDR1 and CDR2: SNHLY and FYNNEI. V dropped 11 bases and J dropped 0 bases, with 18 bases sitting between them. This CDR3 spans 15 amino acids. About this clone: No antigen is known for it.

The sequence was obtained from a human donor who was the organ donor for an intestinal transplant. V is TRBV2 and J is TRBJ2-3, with D perhaps TRBD1 or TRBD2 (5 bases each). Sequenced material: unstimulated CD8+ T cells sorted from spleen or lymph node cells, taken before transplant. Written as DNA, the CDR3 is TGTGCCTTCCCGGGGCTCACGGCGAGCACAGATACGCAGTATTTT. It is translated as CAFPGLTASTDTQYF.